The entry that follows covers one T cell receptor beta chain sequence. The sample is drawn from a study of blood T cell repertoires in COVID-19. Study-level background: In each case, the material was cDNA or gDNA derived from T cells, B-cell-depleted T cells, or PBMCs.

Methods used by the authors: Reference gene primer amplification yielded estimated nucleated cell counts. Data came from immunoSEQ multiplex PCR; TCRdb stores just in-frame clones and leaves some out. V, J and clone size are taken as reported in that table, and D and trimming were inferred from the DNA itself. The sample has about 140,000 clones, roughly 85% seen once. Donors were grouped by their self-reported clinical history. Two negative PCRs, clearance, or symptom resolution had been documented for recovered Cohort 3 donors. This CDR3 region has 18 residues. CDR1 and CDR2 (germline): ENHRY, SYGVKD. Deletions cut 0 bases from V and 0 bases from J, with 14 bases between.

The chain joins TRBV10-3 to TRBJ1-4, with a weak D call TRBD1 (6 bases). Sequencing input: PBMCs or T cells enriched from blood (not recorded which). This receptor was taken from a woman aged 50 to 65 who had recovered from COVID-19. CDR3 sequence reads: CAISESVGGIATNEKLFF. The CDR3 DNA sequence: TGTGCCATCAGTGAGTCGGTTGGGGGCATAGCAACTAATGAAAAACTGTTTTTT.